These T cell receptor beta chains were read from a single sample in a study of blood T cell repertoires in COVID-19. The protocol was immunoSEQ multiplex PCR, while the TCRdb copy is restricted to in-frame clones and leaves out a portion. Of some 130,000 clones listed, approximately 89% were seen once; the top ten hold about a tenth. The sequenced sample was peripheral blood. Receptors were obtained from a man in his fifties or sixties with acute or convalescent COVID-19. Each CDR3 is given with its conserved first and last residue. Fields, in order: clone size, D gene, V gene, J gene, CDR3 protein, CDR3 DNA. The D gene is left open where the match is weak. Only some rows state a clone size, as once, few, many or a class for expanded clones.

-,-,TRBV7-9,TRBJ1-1,CASNGGLNTEAFF,TGTGCCAGCAACGGGGGGCTGAACACTGAAGCTTTCTTT
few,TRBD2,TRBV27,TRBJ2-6,CASSLGGSGAGANVLTF,TGTGCCAGCAGTTTAGGTGGAAGCGGGGCTGGGGCCAACGTCCTGACTTTC
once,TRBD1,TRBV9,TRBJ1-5,CASSDGQGGQPQHF,TGTGCCAGCAGCGACGGACAGGGTGGTCAGCCCCAGCATTTT
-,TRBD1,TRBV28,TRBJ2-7,CASSTGTDTPYEQYF,TGTGCCAGCAGTACCGGGACAGATACTCCCTACGAGCAGTACTTC
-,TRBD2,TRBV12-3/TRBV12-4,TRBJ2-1,CASRSTGRSGFF,TGTGCCAGCAGATCCACCGGGAGGAGTGGGTTCTTC
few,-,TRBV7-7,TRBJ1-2,CASSLDQGNPTGYTF,TGTGCTAGCAGCTTGGACCAGGGTAACCCCACCGGCTACACCTTC
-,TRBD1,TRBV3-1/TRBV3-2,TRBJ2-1,CASSPGKVNNRGFNEQFF,TGTGCCAGCAGCCCGGGCAAAGTGAATAACAGGGGGTTCAATGAGCAGTTCTTC
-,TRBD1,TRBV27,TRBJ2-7,CASSSDRVSGEQYF,TGTGCCAGCAGTTCCGACAGGGTTTCGGGGGAGCAGTACTTC
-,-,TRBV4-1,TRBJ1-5,CASSYVVHSNQPQHF,TGCGCCAGCAGCTACGTCGTACATAGCAATCAGCCCCAGCATTTT
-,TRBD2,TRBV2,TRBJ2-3,CASRRGLAGNTDTQYF,TGTGCCAGCAGGAGAGGACTAGCGGGAAACACAGATACGCAGTATTTT
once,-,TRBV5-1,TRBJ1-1,CASSYIGTEAFF,TGCGCCAGCAGCTATATCGGCACTGAAGCTTTCTTT
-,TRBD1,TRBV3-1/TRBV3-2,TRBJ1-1,CASNQLDRMNTEAFF,TGTGCCAGCAACCAGCTGGACAGGATGAACACTGAAGCTTTCTTT
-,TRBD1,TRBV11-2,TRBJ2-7,CASSSRQGRYEQYF,TGTGCCAGCAGCTCCAGACAGGGAAGGTACGAGCAGTACTTC
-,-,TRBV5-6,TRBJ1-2,CASSRPDINYGYTF,TGTGCCAGCAGCCGGCCCGACATCAACTATGGCTACACCTTC
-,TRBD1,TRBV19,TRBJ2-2,CATRDPYRGTGELFF,TGTGCCACTCGAGATCCTTACAGGGGGACCGGGGAGCTGTTTTTT
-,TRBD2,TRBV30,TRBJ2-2,CAWSDPGGVHTGELFF,TGTGCCTGGAGTGACCCCGGGGGGGTGCACACCGGGGAGCTGTTTTTT
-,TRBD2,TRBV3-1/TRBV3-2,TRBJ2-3,CASSQGGSGVLTDTQYF,TGTGCCAGCAGCCAAGGGGGTAGCGGGGTCTTAACAGATACGCAGTATTTT
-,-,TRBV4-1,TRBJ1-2,CASSFARDRNYGYTF,TGCGCCAGCAGCTTCGCCCGAGACAGGAACTATGGCTACACCTTC
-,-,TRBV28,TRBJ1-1,CASRVEGRGDTEAFF,TGTGCCAGCAGGGTGGAGGGGCGGGGCGACACTGAAGCTTTCTTT
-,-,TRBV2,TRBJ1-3,CASSREGNTIYF,TGTGCCAGCAGCCGGGAAGGAAACACCATATATTTT
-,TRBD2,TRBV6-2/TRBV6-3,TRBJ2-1,CASSLRGGGSTSSYNEQFF,TGTGCCAGCAGCCTTCGGGGCGGGGGGTCGACGAGCTCCTACAATGAGCAGTTCTTC
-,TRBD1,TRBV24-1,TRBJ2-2,CATSDLPGQGVNTGELFF,TGTGCCACCAGTGATCTACCGGGACAGGGGGTTAACACCGGGGAGCTGTTTTTT
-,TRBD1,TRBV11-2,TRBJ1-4,CASSLGQGAEKLFF,TGTGCCAGCAGCCTTGGACAGGGTGCGGAAAAACTGTTTTTT
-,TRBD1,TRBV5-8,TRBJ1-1,CASSFRQGAPAFF,TGTGCCAGCAGCTTTCGACAGGGGGCGCCGGCTTTCTTT
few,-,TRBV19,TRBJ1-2,CASSIYQLGAYGYTF,TGTGCCAGTAGTATTTACCAACTCGGTGCCTATGGCTACACCTTC
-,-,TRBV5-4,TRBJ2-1,CASSLQLNEQFF,TGTGCCAGCAGCTTACAATTAAATGAGCAGTTCTTC
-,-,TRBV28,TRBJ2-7,CASSLPGGRPNSYEQYF,TGTGCCAGCAGTCTTCCCGGCGGGCGGCCAAACTCCTACGAGCAGTACTTC
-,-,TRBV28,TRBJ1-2,CASNLDKNYGYTF,TGTGCCAGCAACCTGGACAAGAACTATGGCTACACCTTC
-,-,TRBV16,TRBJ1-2,CASSPTGDGRFGSGGYTF,TGTGCCAGCAGCCCCACGGGGGACGGAAGATTTGGATCAGGGGGCTACACCTTC
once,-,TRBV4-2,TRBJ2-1,CASSQDDQEAYNEQFF,TGTGCCAGCAGCCAAGATGACCAGGAGGCCTACAATGAGCAGTTCTTC
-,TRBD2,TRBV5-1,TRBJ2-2,CASSHRGGRAGRAGELFF,TGCGCCAGCAGTCATCGGGGGGGGCGAGCGGGAAGGGCCGGGGAGCTGTTTTTT
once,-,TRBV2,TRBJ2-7,CASSETGYEQYF,TGTGCCAGCAGTGAAACCGGTTACGAGCAGTACTTC
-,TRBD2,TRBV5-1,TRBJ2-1,CASSLSSGYNEQFF,TGCGCCAGCAGCTTGTCTAGCGGCTACAATGAGCAGTTCTTC
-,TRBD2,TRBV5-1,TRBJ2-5,CASSLWASGSMSETQYF,TGCGCCAGCAGCTTGTGGGCTAGCGGGAGTATGTCAGAGACCCAGTACTTC
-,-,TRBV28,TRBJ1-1,CASSSLSSRRENTEAFF,TGTGCCAGCAGTTCCCTCTCGTCCCGACGGGAGAACACTGAAGCTTTCTTT
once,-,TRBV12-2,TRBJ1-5,CASRLVPRGNQPQHF,TGTGCAAGTCGCTTAGTCCCCAGGGGAAATCAGCCCCAGCATTTT
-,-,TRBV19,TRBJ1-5,CASSISGAGNQPQHF,TGTGCCAGTAGTATTTCAGGGGCCGGCAATCAGCCCCAGCATTTT
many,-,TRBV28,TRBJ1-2,CASRSLEVAYGYTF,TGTGCCAGCAGGTCGTTGGAGGTGGCCTATGGCTACACCTTC
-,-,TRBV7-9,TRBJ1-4,CASSPSRTNEKLFF,TGTGCCAGCAGCCCCTCCCGAACTAATGAAAAACTGTTTTTT
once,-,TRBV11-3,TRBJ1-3,CASSFEPGSTIYF,TGTGCCAGCAGCTTTGAACCGGGGAGCACCATATATTTT
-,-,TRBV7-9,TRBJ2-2,CASSTPSGRLQGTGELFF,TGTGCCAGCAGCACCCCGTCCGGGCGGCTCCAGGGAACCGGGGAGCTGTTTTTT
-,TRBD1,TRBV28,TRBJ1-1,CASSSTGLNTEAFF,TGTGCCAGCAGTTCGACAGGGCTGAACACTGAAGCTTTCTTT
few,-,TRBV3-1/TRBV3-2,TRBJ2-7,CASSQDPLLLPSGYEQYF,TGTGCCAGCAGCCAAGATCCCCTTCTGCTCCCATCAGGATACGAGCAGTACTTC
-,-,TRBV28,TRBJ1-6,CASRQDLLGNSPLHF,TGTGCCAGCAGACAGGACCTCCTCGGGAATTCACCCCTCCACTTT
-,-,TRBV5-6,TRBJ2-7,CASSSRPGSSYEQYF,TGTGCCAGCAGCTCCAGACCTGGGAGCTCCTACGAGCAGTACTTC
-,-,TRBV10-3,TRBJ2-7,CAISNRAKSYEQYF,TGTGCCATCAGTAACCGAGCCAAAAGCTACGAGCAGTACTTC
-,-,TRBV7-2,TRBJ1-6,CASSSRPRRARDSPLHF,TGTGCCAGCAGCTCACGGCCACGGAGGGCAAGGGATTCACCCCTCCACTTT
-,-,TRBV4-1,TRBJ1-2,CASSQARGGNYGYTF,TGCGCCAGCAGCCAAGCCCGAGGGGGAAACTATGGCTACACCTTC
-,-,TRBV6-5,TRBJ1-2,CASSYRRFNYGYTF,TGTGCCAGCAGTTACCGGAGATTTAACTATGGCTACACCTTC
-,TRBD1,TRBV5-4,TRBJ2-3,CASRQTGPSTDTQYF,TGTGCCAGCAGACAGACAGGGCCTAGCACAGATACGCAGTATTTT
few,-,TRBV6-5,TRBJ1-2,CASSYGHIGGYTF,TGTGCCAGCAGTTACGGACATATTGGCGGCTACACCTTC
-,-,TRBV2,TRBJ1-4,CANHKTDSNEKLFF,TGTGCCAACCATAAGACAGACTCTAATGAAAAACTGTTTTTT
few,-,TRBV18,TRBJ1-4,CASSPRTDKDEKLFF,TGTGCCAGCTCACCACGCACGGACAAGGACGAAAAACTGTTTTTT
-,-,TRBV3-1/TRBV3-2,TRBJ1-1,CASSWGGRNTEAFF,TGTGCCAGCAGTTGGGGGGGTCGGAACACTGAAGCTTTCTTT
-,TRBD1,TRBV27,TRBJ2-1,CASSGTESSYNEQFF,TGTGCCAGCAGTGGGACAGAAAGCTCCTACAATGAGCAGTTCTTC
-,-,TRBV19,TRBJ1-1,CASSFLYTEAFF,TGTGCCAGTAGTTTTCTCTACACTGAAGCTTTCTTT
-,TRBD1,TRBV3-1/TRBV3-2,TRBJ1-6,CASSPIGRGLDSPLHF,TGTGCCAGCAGCCCAATCGGCAGGGGGCTTGATTCACCCCTCCACTTT